A single sample is the source of the 30 T cell receptor beta chains below, sequenced in a study of blood T cell repertoires in COVID-19. Repertoires were generated with immunoSEQ multiplex PCR, while TCRdb's copy carries only in-frame clones and drops some. Among roughly 80,000 clones, approximately 90% were seen once, and the ten largest hold 2.9%. The specimen sequenced was peripheral blood. These receptors all stem from a woman over 75 with acute or convalescent COVID-19.

CDR3 sequence: CASSQDPAVNTEAFF. Here the CDR3 DNA reads TGCGCCAGCAGCCAAGACCCCGCAGTGAACACTGAAGCTTTCTTT. The chain couples TRBV4-3 to TRBJ1-1, with D unresolved. The CDR3 runs to 15 residues. V lost 0 bases and J 0 bases, leaving 8 bases between the germline ends. Germline values: CDR1 LGHNA, CDR2 YSLEER.

The CDR3 region is CASSIWSGGYYGYTF. CDR3 coding DNA: TGTGCCAGTAGTATTTGGTCAGGGGGCTACTATGGCTACACCTTC. This rearrangement joins TRBV19 to TRBJ1-2, with 8 bases lining up with TRBD1. The CDR3 spans 15 residues. Germline values: CDR1 LNHDA, CDR2 SQIVND (reference sequence). V gave up 3 bases and J gave up 3 bases; unmatched junction bases: 6.

The genes are TRBV6-2 or TRBV6-3 and TRBJ1-1; 7 nucleotides agree with TRBD1. Germline V CDR1 and CDR2: MNHEY, SVGEGT. The CDR3 has 14 amino acids. V trimming: 6 bases; J trimming: 3 bases; junction bases outside the gene matches: 7. The DNA for the CDR3 is TGTGCCAGCAGCCTACAGGGGAGGTACACTGAAGCTTTCTTT. Protein: CASSLQGRYTEAFF.

This chain joins TRBV15 and TRBJ2-5, with TRBD2 identical over 15 bases. V dropped 1 base and J dropped 5; count of bases not matched to a gene: 11. This CDR3 is 19 amino acids long. Germline CDR1 reads LNHNV; CDR2 reads YYDKDF (reference sequence). CDR3 nucleotides: TGTGCCACCAGCAGAGGGCTGGGACTAGCGGGAGGTGCCGGGGAGACCCAGTACTTC. Residues: CATSRGLGLAGGAGETQYF.

The rearrangement uses TRBV5-4 and TRBJ2-1, with D tentatively TRBD2 (5 bases). CDR1 and CDR2 (germline): SGHNT, YYREEE (reference sequence). CDR3 size: 15 residues. V dropped 0 bases and J dropped 3 bases, with 10 bases sitting between them. The CDR3 DNA is TGTGCCAGCAGCTTGGATGGTGGAGGCTACAATGAGCAGTTCTTC. This codes for CASSLDGGGYNEQFF.

The chain links TRBV28 to TRBJ1-2; 10 bases line up with TRBD1. V lost 3 bases and J lost 2; bases outside the gene matches: 6. The length of the CDR3 is 16 residues. CDR1 is MDHEN, CDR2 SYDVKM, per germline. The CDR3 spells CASSFVGQGQNYGYTF. CDR3 coding DNA: TGTGCCAGCAGTTTTGTGGGACAGGGGCAGAACTATGGCTACACCTTC.

This sequence joins TRBV19 and TRBJ1-2, with D possibly TRBD1 on 6 matching bases. Germline values: CDR1 LNHDA, CDR2 SQIVND (reference sequence). With 6 bases removed from V and 4 bases from J, the gap between germline ends came to 15 bases. The CDR3 totals 14 residues. The CDR3: CASSPDSLPYGYTF. The CDR3 DNA sequence: TGTGCCAGTAGCCCGGACAGCCTCCCCTATGGCTACACCTTC. Full variable domain (remainder filled in from reference TRBV19 and TRBJ1-2): DGGITQSPKYLFRKEGQNVTLSCEQNLNHDAMYWYRQDPGQGLRLIYYSQIVNDFQKGDIAEGYSVSREKKESFPLTVTSAQKNPTAFYLCASSPDSLPYGYTFGSGTRLTVV.

The chain joins TRBV7-2 to TRBJ2-2; 12 bases agree with TRBD2. The CDR3 contains 16 residues. J gave up 4 bases and V 4 bases, and 4 bases lay outside the gene matches. CDR1 and CDR2 from the germline V gene are SGHTA and FQGNSA. The CDR3 reads CASSWGLAGPTGELFF. For the CDR3, the DNA is TGTGCCAGCAGCTGGGGACTAGCGGGCCCCACCGGGGAGCTGTTTTTT.

V usage is TRBV6-1 and J usage is TRBJ1-3, with 8 nucleotides matching TRBD1. Looked up from germline, CDR1 is MNHNS and CDR2 is SASEGT. The junction had 4 bases not matched to a gene; V was cut back by 1 base and J by 5 bases. CDR3 size: 15 residues. Here the CDR3 reads CASSEVAGGRNTIYF. The DNA of the CDR3 is TGTGCCAGCAGTGAAGTCGCAGGGGGCCGAAACACCATATATTTT.

The table lists this clone with a count of one. CDR3 region: CASSGPGGASNQPQHF. As DNA, the CDR3 is TGTGCCAGCAGTGGACCAGGGGGCGCGAGCAATCAGCCCCAGCATTTT. This chain joins TRBV2 and TRBJ1-5, with 8 bases lining up with TRBD1. The CDR3 has 16 amino acids. Germline V gene lookup returns CDR1 SNHLY and CDR2 FYNNEI. J gave up 1 base and V 4 bases, and 6 bases lay outside the gene matches.

The V call is TRBV19, the J call TRBJ1-2; D ambiguous. Germline CDR1 is LNHDA and CDR2 is SQIVND (reference sequence). This CDR3 has 16 residues. V lost 4 bases, J lost 0 bases, and 15 bases lay in between. The CDR3 DNA reads TGTGCCAGTAGTAGAGATCCCGGCGCGGCTAACTATGGCTACACCTTC. Translating gives CASSRDPGAANYGYTF.

This clone was picked up one time. The chain couples TRBV19 to TRBJ1-5; possibly TRBD1 for D (6 bases). Germline loops: CDR1 LNHDA, CDR2 SQIVND (reference sequence). The V gene lost 5 bases and the J gene lost 7 bases, with 12 bases spanning the gap. The CDR3 contains 13 residues. The CDR3 region is CASSGTGPQPQHF. The CDR3 coding sequence is TGTGCCAGTAGTGGTACAGGGCCGCAGCCCCAGCATTTT.

V and J are TRBV6-5 and TRBJ1-6; 9 bases are a match to TRBD1. This CDR3 has 15 amino acids. J gave up 10 bases and V 6 bases, and 10 bases lay outside the gene matches. Per germline, CDR1 MNHEY and CDR2 SVGAGI. CDR3 loop: CASRSTGGMGSPLHF. CDR3 sequence (DNA): TGTGCCAGCAGGTCCACAGGGGGCATGGGATCACCCCTCCACTTT.

The V gene is TRBV7-3, the J gene TRBJ2-5, with TRBD2 identical over 12 bases. CDR3 length: 16 residues. Germline CDR1 and CDR2: SGHTA and FQGTGA. Losses at the gene ends were 5 bases for V and 4 bases for J; bases not matched to a gene: 8. CDR3 protein: CASSPGGLAGRETQYF. DNA of the CDR3: TGTGCCAGCAGCCCCGGGGGACTAGCGGGCAGAGAGACCCAGTACTTC. The whole variable domain, remainder taken from reference TRBV7-3 and TRBJ2-5, is GAGVSQTPSNKVTEKGKYVELRCDPISGHTALYWYRQSLGQGPEFLIYFQGTGAADDSGLPNDRFFAVRPEGSVSTLKIQRTERGDSAVYLCASSPGGLAGRETQYFGPGTRLLVL.

CDR3 coding DNA: TGTGCCAGCAGCTTAAGGCGACTAGCGGACAATGAGCAGTTCTTC. It translates to CASSLRRLADNEQFF. V gene TRBV11-2 combines with J gene TRBJ2-1, with TRBD2 identical over 9 bases. The CDR3 contains 15 residues. J gave up 5 bases and V 2 bases, and 4 bases lay outside the gene matches. Germline CDR1 SGHAT, CDR2 FQNNGV.

V and J are TRBV18 and TRBJ1-4; no clear D. CDR1 is KGHSH, CDR2 LQKENI, per germline. CDR3 length: 17 amino acids. The V gene lost 0 bases and the J gene lost 1 base, with 12 bases spanning the gap. The DNA of the CDR3 is TGTGCCAGCTCACCACCGGGAGGGCGAGGAACTAATGAAAAACTGTTTTTT. Translating it yields CASSPPGGRGTNEKLFF.

The chain combines TRBV7-9 with TRBJ2-3; TRBD1 matches 8 bases. CDR1 and CDR2 (germline): SEHNR, FQNEAQ (reference sequence). V shed 3 bases, J shed 6 bases, and the junction held 11 bases outside the gene matches. CDR3 size: 16 residues. DNA for the CDR3: TGTGCCAGCAGCTTTCCTCTGGACAGGGTTATGGATACGCAGTATTTT. This encodes CASSFPLDRVMDTQYF.

The chain couples TRBV5-5 to TRBJ2-5; D call uncertain. CDR1 is SGHKS, CDR2 YYEKEE, per germline (reference sequence). Trimming stripped 3 bases from V and 2 bases from J, with 2 bases between. There are 11 residues in the CDR3. This CDR3 is CASSSQETQYF. CDR3 DNA: TGTGCCAGCAGCTCTCAAGAGACCCAGTACTTC. Full variable domain (remainder filled in from reference TRBV5-5 and TRBJ2-5): DAGVTQSPTHLIKTRGQQVTLRCSPISGHKSVSWYQQVLGQGPQFIFQYYEKEERGRGNFPDRFSARQFPNYSSELNVNALLLGDSALYLCASSSQETQYFGPGTRLLVL.

This chain links TRBV9 with TRBJ2-3, with D unresolved. The CDR3 has 14 residues. Trimming took off 1 base at V and 5 bases at J, with 11 bases between the two ends. The germline V gene encodes CDR1 SGDLS and CDR2 YYNGEE. The CDR3 DNA sequence: TGTGCCAGCAGCGTAACCGACACGATAGATACGCAGTATTTT. It codes for CASSVTDTIDTQYF.

The chain uses TRBV6-4 and TRBJ2-1, with D perhaps matching TRBD2 (5 bases). The CDR3 extends over 17 amino acids. The germline gives CDR1 MRHNA, CDR2 SNTAGT. Deletions cut 3 bases from V and 5 bases from J, with 20 bases between. The CDR3 loop reads CASSESQVRGIDNEQFF. The CDR3 bases are TGTGCCAGCAGTGAAAGCCAGGTAAGAGGGATAGACAATGAGCAGTTCTTC.

V gene TRBV28 combines with J gene TRBJ2-3; D call uncertain. The germline V and J ends were trimmed by 5 bases and 0 bases, with 9 bases remaining between them. Germline V gene lookup returns CDR1 MDHEN and CDR2 SYDVKM. The CDR3 is 14 amino acids. The CDR3 sequence: CASSPFGSTDTQYF. The CDR3 DNA is TGTGCCAGCAGTCCTTTCGGGAGCACAGATACGCAGTATTTT.

The gene calls are TRBV27 and TRBJ2-7, with 10 nucleotides matching TRBD1. This CDR3 comprises 18 residues. The V gene end was trimmed by 5 bases and the J gene end by 0 bases; junction bases not matched to a gene: 13. The V gene's germline CDR1 is MNHEY and CDR2 SMNVEV (reference sequence). CDR3 coding DNA: TGTGCCAGCAGTCCACGCCCCCTGGGACAGGGGAGCTCCTACGAGCAGTACTTC. Its translation is CASSPRPLGQGSSYEQYF.

This chain's CDR3 is CASSPGVDEQFF. The CDR3, as DNA: TGTGCCAGTAGCCCAGGGGTAGATGAGCAGTTCTTC. The rearrangement links TRBV19 to TRBJ2-1; D perhaps matches TRBD1 (6 bases). Germline CDR1 is LNHDA and CDR2 is SQIVND (reference sequence). The CDR3 covers 12 residues. With 6 bases removed from V and 8 bases from J, the gap between germline ends came to 11 bases.

The chain links TRBV7-9 to TRBJ2-7, with D uncertain. Trimming left V 7 bases short and J 1 base short, with 14 bases between. The CDR3 contains 14 residues. Germline loops: CDR1 SEHNR, CDR2 FQNEAQ (reference sequence). For the CDR3, the DNA is TGTGCCAGCATCCCAACTGGAGTTTCCTACGAGCAGTACTTC. This encodes CASIPTGVSYEQYF.

The chain combines TRBV7-3 with TRBJ2-3; a weak D match, TRBD2 (5 bases). The CDR3 loop spans 16 amino acids. Between the trimmed V and J ends, which lost 2 bases and 5 bases, there was a span of 17 bases. The germline V gene encodes CDR1 SGHTA and CDR2 FQGTGA. The CDR3 nucleotides read TGTGCCAGCAGCTTACGTTTCGGAGGAACACAAGATACGCAGTATTTT. The encoded protein is CASSLRFGGTQDTQYF.

The V call is TRBV7-2, the J call TRBJ1-5; D unclear. Trimming removed 3 bases at V and 6 bases at J, with 9 bases between. The CDR3 length is 13 residues. Looked up from germline, CDR1 is SGHTA and CDR2 is FQGNSA. CDR3 sequence (DNA): TGTGCCAGCAGCTTGGGTGCGGGTCAGCCCCAGCATTTT. Protein sequence: CASSLGAGQPQHF.

The rearrangement links TRBV7-3 to TRBJ2-3, with a possible D match to TRBD2 (5 bases). CDR3 length equals 14 residues. Germline CDR1 SGHTA, CDR2 FQGTGA. The V end lost 0 bases, the J end lost 3 bases, and 7 bases lay between the germline ends. The CDR3 bases are TGTGCCAGCAGCTTAACCGGCGGGACAGATACGCAGTATTTT. It encodes CASSLTGGTDTQYF.

This sequence joins TRBV6-2 or TRBV6-3 and TRBJ1-1; D ambiguous. V was cut by 1 base and J by 6 bases, with 3 bases left in between. The CDR3 is made up of 11 amino acids. Germline lookup yields CDR1 MNHEY and CDR2 SVGEGT. The CDR3 protein is CASSYFAEAFF. The CDR3 nucleotides read TGTGCCAGCAGTTACTTCGCTGAAGCTTTCTTT.

J is TRBJ2-3 and V is TRBV28; 9 bases map to TRBD1. V dropped 4 bases and J dropped 3; count of bases not matched to a gene: 2. Germline loops: CDR1 MDHEN, CDR2 SYDVKM. The CDR3 has 14 amino acids. This CDR3 is CASSSTGGTDTQYF. The CDR3 DNA is TGTGCCAGCAGTTCGACAGGGGGAACAGATACGCAGTATTTT.

The chain joins TRBV18 to TRBJ2-4; TRBD2 might be the D (7 bases). The germline V gene encodes CDR1 KGHSH and CDR2 LQKENI. The CDR3 runs 18 residues. V was shortened by 2 bases and J by 3 bases, with 20 bases between the two germline ends. The CDR3 DNA is TGTGCCAGCTCACCATTACGTAGGGGGGGAATTGACAAAAACATTCAGTACTTC. Its protein is CASSPLRRGGIDKNIQYF.